What follows are 7 T cell receptor beta chains derived from one specimen sequenced in a study of neurological immune-mediated disorders. TCRdb itself ran the 5' RACE reads through MiXCR, one entry per CDR3 protein. The data show some 33,000 distinct CDR3 sequences, with about 1.6% seen just once and approximately 8.7% held by the top ten. The sequenced material came from PBMCs. The receptors shown here come from a woman in her twenties or thirties with multiple sclerosis.

This clonotype was detected many times. V usage is TRBV5-1 and J usage is TRBJ1-2; no clear D gene. The germline CDR1 and CDR2 sequences are SGHRS and YFSETQ. This CDR3 is built from 12 residues. V was shortened by 1 base and J by 7 bases, with 8 bases between the two germline ends. The DNA for the CDR3 is TGCGCCAGCAGCTTGCTGGGTCCTGGCTACACCTTC. Translating gives CASSLLGPGYTF.

This clonotype occurred many times. V and J are TRBV2 and TRBJ2-7, with no clear D. V lost 6 bases, J lost 0 bases, and 6 bases lay in between. The CDR3 is made up of 12 amino acids. The germline gives CDR1 SNHLY, CDR2 FYNNEI. CDR3 sequence (DNA): TGTGCCAGCAGCCGGAGCTCCTACGAGCAGTACTTC. It encodes CASSRSSYEQYF.

This clonotype was observed many times. This chain joins TRBV5-8 and TRBJ2-4, with D possibly TRBD1 on 6 matching bases. Trimming stripped 0 bases from V and 0 bases from J, with 10 bases between. The germline CDR1 and CDR2 sequences are SGHTS and YDEGEE. The CDR3 length is 16 residues. The CDR3 loop reads CASSLESGVAKNIQYF. Written as DNA, the CDR3 is TGTGCCAGCAGCTTGGAATCAGGGGTAGCCAAAAACATTCAGTACTTC. Drawing the rest from reference TRBV5-8 and TRBJ2-4, the complete variable domain is EAGVTQSPTHLIKTRGQQATLRCSPISGHTSVYWYQQALGLGLQFLLWYDEGEERNRGNFPPRFSGRQFPNYSSELNVNALELEDSALYLCASSLESGVAKNIQYFGAGTRLSVL.

This clonotype was seen many times. The chain is built from TRBV24-1 and TRBJ2-2; D may be TRBD1 (5 bases). Germline CDR1 and CDR2: KGHDR and SFDVKD. The V and J ends lost 4 bases and 1 base respectively, with 9 bases between them. The CDR3 runs 15 residues. The CDR3 region is CATSDQGQNTGELFF. CDR3 DNA: TGTGCCACCAGTGACCAAGGACAGAACACCGGGGAGCTGTTTTTT.

By share of the sample, this clonotype is medium-sized. This sequence joins TRBV20-1 and TRBJ2-2; 7 bases line up with TRBD1. The trim removed 3 bases at V and 1 base at J, leaving 5 bases unmatched. The germline CDR1 and CDR2 sequences are DFQATT and SNEGSKA (reference sequence). The CDR3 has 15 amino acids. Here the CDR3 DNA reads TGCAGTGCTAGTGACGACAGGGTGAACACCGGGGAGCTGTTTTTT. Its protein is CSASDDRVNTGELFF.

This clonotype came up many times. This chain joins TRBV12-3 or TRBV12-4 and TRBJ2-3; D is unresolved. There are 12 residues in the CDR3. V lost 6 bases and J 7 bases, leaving 11 bases between the germline ends. The CDR3 bases are TGTGCCAGCAGCCCCGAGCCTAATACGCAGTATTTT. Its protein product is CASSPEPNTQYF.

Many counts were recorded for this clonotype. The chain carries TRBV12-3 or TRBV12-4 and TRBJ2-7; weak D call: TRBD1 (6 bases). The CDR3 runs to 15 residues. Trimming cost V 5 bases and J 3 bases, with 17 bases left between them. As DNA, the CDR3 is TGTGCCAGCAGTCCCCAGGGGATGACTAACTACGAGCAGTACTTC. Protein product: CASSPQGMTNYEQYF.